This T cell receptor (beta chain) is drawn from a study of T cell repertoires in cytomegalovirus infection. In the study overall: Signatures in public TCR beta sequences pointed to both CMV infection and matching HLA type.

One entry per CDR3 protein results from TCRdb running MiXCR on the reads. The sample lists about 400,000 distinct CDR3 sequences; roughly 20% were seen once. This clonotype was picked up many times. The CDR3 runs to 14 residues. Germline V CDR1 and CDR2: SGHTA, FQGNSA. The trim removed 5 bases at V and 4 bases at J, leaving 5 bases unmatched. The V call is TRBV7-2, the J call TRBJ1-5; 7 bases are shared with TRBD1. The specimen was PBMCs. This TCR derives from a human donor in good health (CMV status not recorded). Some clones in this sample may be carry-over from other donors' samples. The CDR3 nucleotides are TGTGCCAGCAGCCTGGGACAGCCGAATCAGCCCCAGCATTTT. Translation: CASSLGQPNQPQHF.